The entry below describes one T cell receptor (beta chain). The target antigen is unknown. TCRdb called the reads again in MiXCR, with one record for every CDR3 protein. The sample shows about 350,000 distinct CDR3 sequences, about 35% of them seen only once. The sample comes from a study of T cell repertoires in cytomegalovirus infection. The ends lost 6 bases at V and 6 bases at J; junction bases unmatched: 11. The CDR3 is made up of 15 amino acids. The sequenced sample was cultured PBMCs, obtained from culture after CMV antigen stimulation. The source is a human donor in good health (CMV status not recorded). Some clones in this sample may be carry-over from other donors' samples. The chain combines TRBV12-3 or TRBV12-4 with TRBJ1-2; the match to TRBD1 covers 9 bases. CDR3 DNA: TGTGCCAGCAGAGGACAGGGGCCCCAGGGTGATGGCTACACCTTC. Protein sequence: CASRGQGPQGDGYTF.